This TCR beta chain was identified during a study of control samples from healthy donors and cancer patients. V gave up 11 bases and J gave up 3 bases; unmatched junction bases: 3. CDR3 length equals 13 residues. The germline CDR1 and CDR2 sequences are MNHEY and SVGAGI. TCRdb keeps only in-frame clones here, not all; method: immunoSEQ multiplex PCR. Altogether 100,000 to 150,000 clones are present, 80% to 95% being singletons, with the ten largest covering around 2.1%. This chain joins TRBV6-5 and TRBJ2-7; 14 nucleotides line up with TRBD2. This clonotype was obtained from a woman aged 45-59 years in good health. Input material: blood. CDR3 bases: TGTGCCGGGGGACTAGCGGGGGACTACGAGCAGTACTTC. The encoded protein is CAGGLAGDYEQYF.